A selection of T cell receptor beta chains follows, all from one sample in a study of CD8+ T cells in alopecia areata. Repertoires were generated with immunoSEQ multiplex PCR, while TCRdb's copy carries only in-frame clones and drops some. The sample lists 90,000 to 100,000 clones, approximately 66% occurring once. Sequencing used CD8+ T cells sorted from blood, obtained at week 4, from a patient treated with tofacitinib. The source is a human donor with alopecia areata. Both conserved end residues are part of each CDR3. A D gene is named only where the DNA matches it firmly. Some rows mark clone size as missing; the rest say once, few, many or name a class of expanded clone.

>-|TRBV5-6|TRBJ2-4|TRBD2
TGTGCCAGCACCCCCGATCCGGGGGGAAACATTCAGTACTTC
CASTPDPGGNIQYF
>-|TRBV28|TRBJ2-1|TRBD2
TGTGCCAGCAGTTTACAAAATGCGGGAGGGTGGTACAATGAGCAGTTCTTC
CASSLQNAGGWYNEQFF
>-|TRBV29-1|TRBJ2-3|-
TGCAGCGTTGTTCCCGGCAGGGGACCTAGCACAGATACGCAGTATTTT
CSVVPGRGPSTDTQYF
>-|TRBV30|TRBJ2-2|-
TGTGCCTGGAGTCCGGACACCGGGGAGCTGTTTTTT
CAWSPDTGELFF
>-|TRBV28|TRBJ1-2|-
TGTGCCAGCAGTTTACTCGGGCAGGGAGGTGGCTACACCTTC
CASSLLGQGGGYTF
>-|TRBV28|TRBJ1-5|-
TGTGCCAGCACCGATCCGGGAAATCAGCCCCAGCATTTT
CASTDPGNQPQHF
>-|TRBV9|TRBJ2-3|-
TGTGCCAGCAGCACAGGGGGGGGATCCACCGATACGCAGTATTTT
CASSTGGGSTDTQYF
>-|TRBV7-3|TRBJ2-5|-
TGTGCCAGCAGCTTAACTGGGGAGCAAGAGACCCAGTACTTC
CASSLTGEQETQYF
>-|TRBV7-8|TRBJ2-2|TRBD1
TGTGCCAGCAGACGAACAGGGGCCCTGAACACCGGGGAGCTGTTTTTT
CASRRTGALNTGELFF
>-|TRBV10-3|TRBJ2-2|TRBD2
TGTGCCATCACACCTAGCGGGACGAACACCGGGGAGCTGTTTTTT
CAITPSGTNTGELFF
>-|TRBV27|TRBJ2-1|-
TGTGCCAGCAATTTGGGCGGCAGCTCCTACAATGAGCAGTTCTTC
CASNLGGSSYNEQFF
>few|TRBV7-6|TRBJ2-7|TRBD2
TGTGCCAGCAGCTCGTCTAGCGGGGGAACCTACGAGCAGTACTTC
CASSSSSGGTYEQYF
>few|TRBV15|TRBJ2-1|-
TGTGCCACCAGCAGAGACTTCGATGAGCAGTTCTTC
CATSRDFDEQFF
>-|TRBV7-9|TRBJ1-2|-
TGTGCCAGCGAAGCCGGGACACCCTACGGACCCCACTATGGCTACACCTTC
CASEAGTPYGPHYGYTF
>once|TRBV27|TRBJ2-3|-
TGTGCCAGCAGCCTTTTGGGCACAGATACGCAGTATTTT
CASSLLGTDTQYF
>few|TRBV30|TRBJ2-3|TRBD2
TGTGCCTGGAGTCCGGGACTAGCGACAGATACGCAGTATTTT
CAWSPGLATDTQYF
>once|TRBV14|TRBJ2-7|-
TGTGCCAGCCGATCGTGGGACGAGCAGTACTTC
CASRSWDEQYF
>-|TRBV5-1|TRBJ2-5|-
TGCGCCAGCAGCTCAGAACAGGGAATGGGAGAGACCCAGTACTTC
CASSSEQGMGETQYF
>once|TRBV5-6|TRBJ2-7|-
TGTGCCAGCAGCTTAGATGGCGGATTTAGAACCTACGAGCAGTACTTC
CASSLDGGFRTYEQYF
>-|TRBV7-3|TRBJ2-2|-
TGTGCCAGCAGCCCGGTCCCGGCTAGAACCGGGGAGCTGTTTTTT
CASSPVPARTGELFF
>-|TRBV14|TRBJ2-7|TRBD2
TGTGCCAGCAGCCTGCCGGGAGGGTTCGAGCAGTACTTC
CASSLPGGFEQYF
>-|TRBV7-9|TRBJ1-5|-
TGTGCCAGCAGCCAGAGGGGGAGCAATCAGCCCCAGCATTTT
CASSQRGSNQPQHF
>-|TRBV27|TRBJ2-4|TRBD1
TGTGCCAGCAGTCCTGATGGACAGGGAGCGTCCAAAAACATTCAGTACTTC
CASSPDGQGASKNIQYF
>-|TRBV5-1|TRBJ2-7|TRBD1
TGCGCCAGCAGCTGGGGACAGGGGGCGTACGAGCAGTACTTC
CASSWGQGAYEQYF
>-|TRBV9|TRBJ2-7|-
TGTGCCAGCAGCTTCGATGGACGGGGTTACTACGAGCAGTACTTC
CASSFDGRGYYEQYF
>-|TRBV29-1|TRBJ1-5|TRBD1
TGCAGCGTTGAGGACAGGGGGAGCAATCAGCCCCAGCATTTT
CSVEDRGSNQPQHF
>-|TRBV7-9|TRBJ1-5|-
TGTGCCAGCAGCTTTAGTATGAGCCGGCAGCCCCAGCATTTT
CASSFSMSRQPQHF
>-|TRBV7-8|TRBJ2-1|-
TGTGCCAGCAGCTTAGTAGGATTTGCCGGGGGCTACAATGAGCAGTTCTTC
CASSLVGFAGGYNEQFF
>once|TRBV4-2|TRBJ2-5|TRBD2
TGTGCCAGCAGCCAGGCTAATAGCGGGGGGGGCCAAGAGACCCAGTACTTC
CASSQANSGGGQETQYF
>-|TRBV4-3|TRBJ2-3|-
TGCGCCAGCAGCCAACTCTGGGACGCTAGCGAGGGAGATACGCAGTATTTT
CASSQLWDASEGDTQYF
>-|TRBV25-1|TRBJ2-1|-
TGTGCCAGCAGGGGGGCGGGAGTACTGAATGAGCAGTTCTTC
CASRGAGVLNEQFF
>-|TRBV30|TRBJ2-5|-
TGTGCCTGGAACTGCCGTCTTCGGACCCAGTACTTC
CAWNCRLRTQYF
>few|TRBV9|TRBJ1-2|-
TGTGCCAGCAGCGTAGCCCTCTCAGCAGGGTCGGATGGCTACACCTTC
CASSVALSAGSDGYTF
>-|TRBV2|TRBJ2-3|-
TGTGCCAGCAGTGCGGGTGTCACAGATACGCAGTATTTT
CASSAGVTDTQYF
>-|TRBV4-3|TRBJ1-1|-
TGCGCCAGCAGCCAAGATTTCCAGGGGCGGTGGACTGAAGCTTTCTTT
CASSQDFQGRWTEAFF
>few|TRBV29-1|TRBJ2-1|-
TGCAGCGTTGAGGGGGAGGATATATTCAATGAGCAGTTCTTC
CSVEGEDIFNEQFF
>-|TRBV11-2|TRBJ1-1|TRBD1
TGTGCCAGCAGCTCAAAGGACAGGGGGCGGGTGAACACTGAAGCTTTCTTT
CASSSKDRGRVNTEAFF
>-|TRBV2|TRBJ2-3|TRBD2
TGTGCCAGCAGCGGGGGGACTAGCGGGGCCTCAAGGACAGATACGCAGTATTTT
CASSGGTSGASRTDTQYF
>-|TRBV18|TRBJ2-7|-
TGTGCCAGCTCAGATATCTCCTACGAGCAGTACTTC
CASSDISYEQYF
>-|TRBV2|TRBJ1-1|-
TGTGCCAGCAGTGAAGAGGGGAACACTGAAGCTTTCTTT
CASSEEGNTEAFF
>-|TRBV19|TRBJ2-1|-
TGTGCCAGTAGTATAGATCTCGGACAGAGACGGTCACCCTACAATGAGCAGTTCTTC
CASSIDLGQRRSPYNEQFF
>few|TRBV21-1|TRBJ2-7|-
TGTGCCAGCAGCAAAGAAAAAAGGGACAGGGATAACCCCTACGAGCAGTACTTC
CASSKEKRDRDNPYEQYF
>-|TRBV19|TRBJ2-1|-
TGTGCCAGTAGTCCTTTCGAAGCGGAGCAGTTCTTC
CASSPFEAEQFF
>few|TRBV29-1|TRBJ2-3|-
TGCAGCGTTGAAGATCGACGCCAAGATACGCAGTATTTT
CSVEDRRQDTQYF
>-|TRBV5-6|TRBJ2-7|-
TGTGCCAGCAGCCTGAGCGACGAGCAGTACTTC
CASSLSDEQYF
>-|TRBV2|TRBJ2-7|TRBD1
TGTGCCAGCAGTGAAGAGCCGGGACAGTTCTACGAGCAGTACTTC
CASSEEPGQFYEQYF
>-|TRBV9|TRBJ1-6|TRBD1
TGTGCCAGCAGCGCGCCGGGACAGGGAAATTCACCCCTCCACTTT
CASSAPGQGNSPLHF